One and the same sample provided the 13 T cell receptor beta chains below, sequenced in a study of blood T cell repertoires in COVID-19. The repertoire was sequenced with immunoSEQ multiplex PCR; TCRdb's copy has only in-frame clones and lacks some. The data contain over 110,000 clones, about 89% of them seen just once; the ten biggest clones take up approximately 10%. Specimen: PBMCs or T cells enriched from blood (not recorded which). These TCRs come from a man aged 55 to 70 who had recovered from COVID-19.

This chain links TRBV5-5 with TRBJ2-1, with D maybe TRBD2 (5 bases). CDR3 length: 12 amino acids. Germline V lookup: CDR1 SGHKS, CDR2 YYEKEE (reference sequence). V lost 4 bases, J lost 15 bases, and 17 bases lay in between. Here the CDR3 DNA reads TGTGCCAGCAGCGACCTAGCCGGTGTGGGGTTCTTC. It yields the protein CASSDLAGVGFF.

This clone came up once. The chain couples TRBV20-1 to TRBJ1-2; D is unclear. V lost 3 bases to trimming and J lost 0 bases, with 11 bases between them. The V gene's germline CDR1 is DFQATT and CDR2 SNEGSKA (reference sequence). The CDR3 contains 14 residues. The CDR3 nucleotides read TGCAGTGCTAGTAGCACAGAAACTAACTATGGCTACACCTTC. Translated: CSASSTETNYGYTF.

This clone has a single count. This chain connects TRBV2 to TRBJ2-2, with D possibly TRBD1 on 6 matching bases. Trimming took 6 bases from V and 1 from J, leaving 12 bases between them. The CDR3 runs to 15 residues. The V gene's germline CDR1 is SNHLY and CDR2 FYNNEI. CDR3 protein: CASSKGVQNTGELFF. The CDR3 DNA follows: TGTGCCAGCAGCAAGGGGGTCCAGAACACCGGGGAGCTGTTTTTT. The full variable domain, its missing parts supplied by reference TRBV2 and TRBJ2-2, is EPEVTQTPSHQVTQMGQEVILRCVPISNHLYFYWYRQILGQKVEFLVSFYNNEISEKSEIFDDQFSVERPDGSNFTLKIRSTKLEDSAMYFCASSKGVQNTGELFFGEGSRLTVL.

This chain's CDR3 is CASSMPSGREADTQYF. For the CDR3, the DNA is TGTGCCAGTAGTATGCCTAGCGGGAGGGAAGCAGATACGCAGTATTTT. The V gene is TRBV19, the J gene TRBJ2-3, with TRBD2 matching over 12 bases. Germline CDR1 reads LNHDA; CDR2 reads SQIVND (reference sequence). The CDR3 is 16 amino acids. Losses at the gene ends were 3 bases for V and 4 bases for J; bases not matched to a gene: 5.

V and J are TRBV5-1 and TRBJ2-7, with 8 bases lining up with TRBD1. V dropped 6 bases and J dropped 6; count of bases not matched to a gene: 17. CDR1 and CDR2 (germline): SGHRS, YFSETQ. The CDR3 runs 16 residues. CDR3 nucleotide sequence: TGCGCCAGCAAGGTATTTATGGACAGGGTGGGAGGCGAGCAGTACTTC. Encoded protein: CASKVFMDRVGGEQYF. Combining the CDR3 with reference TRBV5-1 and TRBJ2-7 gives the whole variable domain KAGVTQTPRYLIKTRGQQVTLSCSPISGHRSVSWYQQTPGQGLQFLFEYFSETQRNKGNFPGRFSGRQFSNSRSEMNVSTLELGDSALYLCASKVFMDRVGGEQYFGPGTRLTVT.

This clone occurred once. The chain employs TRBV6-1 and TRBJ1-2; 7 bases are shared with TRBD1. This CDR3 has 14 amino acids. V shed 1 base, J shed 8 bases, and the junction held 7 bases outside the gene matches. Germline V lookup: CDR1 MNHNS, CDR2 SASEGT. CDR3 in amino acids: CASSEVIRGRGYTF. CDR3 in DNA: TGTGCCAGCAGTGAAGTTATAAGGGGGCGCGGCTACACCTTC.

CDR3 nucleotides: TGTGCCAGCAAGAGGACTAGCGGGGTGGATGAGCAGTTCTTC. Translation: CASKRTSGVDEQFF. The V gene is TRBV2, the J gene TRBJ2-1, with 12 bases fitting TRBD2. CDR1 SNHLY and CDR2 FYNNEI come from the germline V gene. J lost 8 bases, V lost 7 bases, and 6 bases had no gene match. The CDR3 runs 14 residues. The full variable domain, with the rest looked up from reference TRBV2 and TRBJ2-1, is EPEVTQTPSHQVTQMGQEVILRCVPISNHLYFYWYRQILGQKVEFLVSFYNNEISEKSEIFDDQFSVERPDGSNFTLKIRSTKLEDSAMYFCASKRTSGVDEQFFGPGTRLTVL.

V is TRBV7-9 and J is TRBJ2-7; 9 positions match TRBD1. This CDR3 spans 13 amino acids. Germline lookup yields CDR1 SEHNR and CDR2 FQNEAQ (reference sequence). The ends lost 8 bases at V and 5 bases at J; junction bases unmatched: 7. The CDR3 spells CASYPGQGDEQYF. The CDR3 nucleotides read TGTGCCAGCTACCCGGGACAGGGAGACGAGCAGTACTTC.

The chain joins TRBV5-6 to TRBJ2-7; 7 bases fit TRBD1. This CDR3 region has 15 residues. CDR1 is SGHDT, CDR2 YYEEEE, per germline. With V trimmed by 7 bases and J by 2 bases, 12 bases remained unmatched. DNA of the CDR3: TGTGCCAGCCTCGGGTCCGGGACAGATACCTACGAGCAGTACTTC. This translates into CASLGSGTDTYEQYF.

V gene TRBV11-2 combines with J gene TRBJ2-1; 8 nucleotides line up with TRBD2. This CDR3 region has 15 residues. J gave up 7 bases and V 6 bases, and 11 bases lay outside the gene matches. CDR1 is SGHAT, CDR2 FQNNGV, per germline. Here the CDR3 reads CASSVTGLGGNEQFF. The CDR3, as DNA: TGTGCCAGCAGTGTCACGGGACTAGGGGGTAATGAGCAGTTCTTC.

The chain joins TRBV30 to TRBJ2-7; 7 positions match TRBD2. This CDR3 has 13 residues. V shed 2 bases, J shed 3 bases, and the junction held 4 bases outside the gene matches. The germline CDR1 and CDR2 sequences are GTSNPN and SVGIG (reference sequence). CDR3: CAWSMVAGYEQYF. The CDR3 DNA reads TGTGCCTGGAGTATGGTAGCGGGCTACGAGCAGTACTTC.

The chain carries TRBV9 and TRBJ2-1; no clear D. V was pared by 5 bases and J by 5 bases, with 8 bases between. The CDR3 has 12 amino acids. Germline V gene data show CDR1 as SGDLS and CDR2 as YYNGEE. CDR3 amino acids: CASSRINNEQFF. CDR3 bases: TGTGCCAGCAGTCGTATAAACAATGAGCAGTTCTTC.

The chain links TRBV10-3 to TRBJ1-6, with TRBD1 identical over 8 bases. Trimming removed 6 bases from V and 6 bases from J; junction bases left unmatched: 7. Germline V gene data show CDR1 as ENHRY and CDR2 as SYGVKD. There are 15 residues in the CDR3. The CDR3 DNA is TGTGCCATCAGGGCTCAGGGGGCTGGTAATTCACCCCTCCACTTT. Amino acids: CAIRAQGAGNSPLHF.